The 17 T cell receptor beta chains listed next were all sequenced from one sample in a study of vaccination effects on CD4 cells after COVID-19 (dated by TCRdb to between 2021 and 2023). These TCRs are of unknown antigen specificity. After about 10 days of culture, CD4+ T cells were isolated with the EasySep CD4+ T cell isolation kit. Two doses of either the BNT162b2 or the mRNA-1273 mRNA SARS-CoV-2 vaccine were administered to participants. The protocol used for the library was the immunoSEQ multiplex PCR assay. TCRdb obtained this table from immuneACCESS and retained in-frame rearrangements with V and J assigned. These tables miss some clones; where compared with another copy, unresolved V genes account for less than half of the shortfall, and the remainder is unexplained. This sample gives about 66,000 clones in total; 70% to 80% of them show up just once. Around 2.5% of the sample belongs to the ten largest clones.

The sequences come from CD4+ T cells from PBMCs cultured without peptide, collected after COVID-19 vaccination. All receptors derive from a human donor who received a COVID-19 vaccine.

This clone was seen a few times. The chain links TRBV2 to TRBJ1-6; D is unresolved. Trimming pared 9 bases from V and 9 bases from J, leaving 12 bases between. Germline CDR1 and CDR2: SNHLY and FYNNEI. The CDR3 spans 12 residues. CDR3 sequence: CARGAWGSPLHF. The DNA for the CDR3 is TGTGCCAGAGGTGCCTGGGGTTCACCCCTCCACTTT.

The CDR3 loop reads CASSLTGERTEAFF. The DNA for the CDR3 is TGCGCCAGCAGCTTGACGGGGGAAAGAACTGAAGCTTTCTTT. The chain joins TRBV5-1 to TRBJ1-1, with D perhaps matching TRBD1 (5 bases). The CDR3 is 14 amino acids. The V gene's germline CDR1 is SGHRS and CDR2 YFSETQ. Trimming removed 1 base at V and 5 bases at J, with 12 bases between.

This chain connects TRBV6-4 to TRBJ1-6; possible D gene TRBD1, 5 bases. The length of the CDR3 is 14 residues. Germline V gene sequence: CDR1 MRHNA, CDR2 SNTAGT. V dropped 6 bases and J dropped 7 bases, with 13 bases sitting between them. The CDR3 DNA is TGTGCCAGCAGGGGGGAGGGTTCGAATTCACCCCTCCACTTT. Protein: CASRGEGSNSPLHF.

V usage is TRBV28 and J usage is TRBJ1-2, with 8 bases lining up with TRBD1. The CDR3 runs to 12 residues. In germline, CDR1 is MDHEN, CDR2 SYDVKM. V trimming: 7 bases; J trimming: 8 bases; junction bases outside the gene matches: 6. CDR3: CASIQGAGGYTF. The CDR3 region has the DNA TGTGCCAGCATTCAGGGGGCGGGGGGCTACACCTTC.

Here the CDR3 reads CASSVPGQGYNEQFF. CDR3 in DNA: TGTGCCAGCAGTGTACCGGGACAGGGCTACAATGAGCAGTTCTTC. This chain links TRBV25-1 with TRBJ2-1, with 9 bases aligning to TRBD1. V gave up 4 bases and J gave up 3 bases; unmatched junction bases: 4. CDR1 and CDR2 (germline): MGHDK, SYGVNS. CDR3 length: 15 amino acids.

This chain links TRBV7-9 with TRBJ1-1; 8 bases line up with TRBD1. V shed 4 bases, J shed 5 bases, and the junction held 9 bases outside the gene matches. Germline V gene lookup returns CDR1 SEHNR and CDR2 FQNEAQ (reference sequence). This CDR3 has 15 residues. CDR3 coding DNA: TGTGCCAGCAGCTCAGACAGGGGAGTTAAGACTGAAGCTTTCTTT. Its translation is CASSSDRGVKTEAFF.

The CDR3 reads CASSLQGVRPQHF. The CDR3 region has the DNA TGTGCCAGCAGCCTGCAGGGAGTGCGGCCCCAGCATTTT. V and J are TRBV7-2 and TRBJ1-5; a weak D match, TRBD1 (5 bases). This CDR3 has 13 residues. V was shortened by 5 bases and J by 9 bases, with 14 bases between the two germline ends. Germline V gene sequence: CDR1 SGHTA, CDR2 FQGNSA.

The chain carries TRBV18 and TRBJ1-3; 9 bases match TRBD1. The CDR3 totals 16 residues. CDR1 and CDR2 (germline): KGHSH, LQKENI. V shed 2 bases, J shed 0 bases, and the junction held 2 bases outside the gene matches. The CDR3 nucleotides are TGTGCCAGCTCACCAATGGGACAGGGCTCTGGAAACACCATATATTTT. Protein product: CASSPMGQGSGNTIYF.

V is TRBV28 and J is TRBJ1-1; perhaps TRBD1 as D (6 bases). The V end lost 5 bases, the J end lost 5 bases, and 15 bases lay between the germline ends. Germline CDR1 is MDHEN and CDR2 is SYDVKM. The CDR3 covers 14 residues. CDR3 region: CASSRLFQGTEAFF. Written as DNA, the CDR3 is TGTGCCAGCAGTCGACTCTTCCAGGGGACTGAAGCTTTCTTT.

DNA of the CDR3: TGCGCCAGCAGCTCCGGGACAGAAAATCAGCCCCAGCATTTT. Amino acids: CASSSGTENQPQHF. The chain joins TRBV5-1 to TRBJ1-5; the match to TRBD1 covers 7 bases. Per the germline V gene, CDR1 is SGHRS and CDR2 is YFSETQ. The CDR3 length is 14 residues. Unmatched junction bases numbered 4, after V lost 3 bases and J lost 4 bases.

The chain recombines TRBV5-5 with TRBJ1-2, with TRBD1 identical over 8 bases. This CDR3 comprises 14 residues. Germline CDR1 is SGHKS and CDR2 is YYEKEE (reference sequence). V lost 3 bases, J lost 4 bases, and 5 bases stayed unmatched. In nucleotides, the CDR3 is TGTGCCAGCAGCTCCCAACAGGGGGGCTATGGCTACACCTTC. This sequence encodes CASSSQQGGYGYTF.

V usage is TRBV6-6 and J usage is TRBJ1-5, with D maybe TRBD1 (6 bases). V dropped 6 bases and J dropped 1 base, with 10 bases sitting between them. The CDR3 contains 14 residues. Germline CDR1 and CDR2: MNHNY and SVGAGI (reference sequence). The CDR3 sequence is CASSYRASNQPQHF. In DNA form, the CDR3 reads TGTGCCAGCAGCTACAGGGCCAGCAATCAGCCCCAGCATTTT.

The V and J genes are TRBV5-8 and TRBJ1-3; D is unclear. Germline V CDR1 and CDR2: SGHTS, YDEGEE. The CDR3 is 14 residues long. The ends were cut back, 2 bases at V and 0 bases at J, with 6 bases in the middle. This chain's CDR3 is CASSLGYSGNTIYF. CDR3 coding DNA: TGTGCCAGCAGCTTAGGATACTCTGGAAACACCATATATTTT.

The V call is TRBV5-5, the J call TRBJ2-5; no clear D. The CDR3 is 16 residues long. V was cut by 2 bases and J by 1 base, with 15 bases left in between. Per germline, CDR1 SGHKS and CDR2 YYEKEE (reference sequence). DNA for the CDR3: TGTGCCAGCAGCTTTACGCCCAGGACGACCCAAGAGACCCAGTACTTC. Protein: CASSFTPRTTQETQYF.

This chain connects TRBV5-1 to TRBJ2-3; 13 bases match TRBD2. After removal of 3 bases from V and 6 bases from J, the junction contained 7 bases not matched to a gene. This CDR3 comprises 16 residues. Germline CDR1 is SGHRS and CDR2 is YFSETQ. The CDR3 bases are TGCGCCAGCAGCTCTGGACTAGCGGGGGCCACGGATACGCAGTATTTT. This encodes CASSSGLAGATDTQYF.

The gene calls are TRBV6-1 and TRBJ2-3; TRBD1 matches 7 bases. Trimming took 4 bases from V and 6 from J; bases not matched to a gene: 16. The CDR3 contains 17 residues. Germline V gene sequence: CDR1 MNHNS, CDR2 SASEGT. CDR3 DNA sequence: TGTGCCAGCAGTGTGGGGGTTTCTCAGTCGACAGGGGATACGCAGTATTTT. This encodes CASSVGVSQSTGDTQYF.

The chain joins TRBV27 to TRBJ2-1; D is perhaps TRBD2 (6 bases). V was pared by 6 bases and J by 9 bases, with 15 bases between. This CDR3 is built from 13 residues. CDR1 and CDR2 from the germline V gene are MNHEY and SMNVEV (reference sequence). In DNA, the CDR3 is TGTGCCAGCAGGGGTGGCCTAGCGCCTGAGCAGTTCTTC. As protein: CASRGGLAPEQFF.